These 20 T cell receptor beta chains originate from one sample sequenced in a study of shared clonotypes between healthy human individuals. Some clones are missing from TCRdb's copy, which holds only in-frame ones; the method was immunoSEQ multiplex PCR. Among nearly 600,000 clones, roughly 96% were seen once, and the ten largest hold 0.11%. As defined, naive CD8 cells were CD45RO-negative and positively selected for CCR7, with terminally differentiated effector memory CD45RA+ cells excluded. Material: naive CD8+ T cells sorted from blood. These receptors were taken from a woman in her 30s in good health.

Here the CDR3 reads CASSPLGDNEQFF. DNA of the CDR3: TGTGCCAGCAGCCCGTTGGGGGACAATGAGCAGTTCTTC. The chain recombines TRBV7-6 with TRBJ2-1, with D perhaps given as TRBD1 or TRBD2 (5 bases each). From germline, CDR1 is SGHVS and CDR2 FNYEAQ. The CDR3 runs to 13 residues. V was clipped by 5 bases and J by 5 bases, with 10 bases between them. Drawing the rest from reference TRBV7-6 and TRBJ2-1, the complete variable domain is GAGVSQSPRYKVTKRGQDVALRCDPISGHVSLYWYRQALGQGPEFLTYFNYEAQQDKSGLPNDRFSAERPEGSISTLTIQRTEQRDSAMYRCASSPLGDNEQFFGPGTRLTVL.

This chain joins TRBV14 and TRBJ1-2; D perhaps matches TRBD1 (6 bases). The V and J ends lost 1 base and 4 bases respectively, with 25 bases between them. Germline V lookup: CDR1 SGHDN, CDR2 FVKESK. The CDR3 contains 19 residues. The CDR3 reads CASSQGTGFGGAWSYGYTF. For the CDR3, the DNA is TGTGCCAGCAGCCAAGGCACTGGCTTCGGGGGGGCCTGGAGCTATGGCTACACCTTC.

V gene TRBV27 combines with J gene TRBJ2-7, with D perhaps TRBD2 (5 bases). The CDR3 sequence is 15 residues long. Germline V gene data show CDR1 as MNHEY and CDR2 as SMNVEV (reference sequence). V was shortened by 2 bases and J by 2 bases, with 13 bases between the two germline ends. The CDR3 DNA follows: TGTGCCAGCAGTTTAATCGGCGTCGGGACCTACGAGCAGTACTTC. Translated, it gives CASSLIGVGTYEQYF.

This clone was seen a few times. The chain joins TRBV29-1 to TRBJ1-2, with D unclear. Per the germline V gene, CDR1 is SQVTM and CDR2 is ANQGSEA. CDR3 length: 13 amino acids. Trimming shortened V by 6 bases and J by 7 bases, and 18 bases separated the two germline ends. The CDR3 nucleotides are TGCAGCGTCATCGGAGGGAGGGTTGGTGGCTACACCTTC. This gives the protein CSVIGGRVGGYTF.

Written as DNA, the CDR3 is TGCGCCAGCAGCCATACCGGGACAGGGAGCTCCTACGAGCAGTACTTC. Residues: CASSHTGTGSSYEQYF. The chain carries TRBV4-1 and TRBJ2-7; 9 nucleotides agree with TRBD1. The V segment lost 3 bases and the J segment 0 bases; nucleotides outside the gene matches: 6. The CDR3 has 16 residues. The germline V gene encodes CDR1 MGHRA and CDR2 YSYEKL.

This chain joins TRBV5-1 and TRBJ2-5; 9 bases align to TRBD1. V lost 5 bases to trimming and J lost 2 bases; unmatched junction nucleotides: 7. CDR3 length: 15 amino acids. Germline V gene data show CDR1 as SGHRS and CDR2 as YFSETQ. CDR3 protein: CASSPGTGWQETQYF. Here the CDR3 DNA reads TGCGCCAGCAGTCCCGGGACAGGGTGGCAAGAGACCCAGTACTTC.

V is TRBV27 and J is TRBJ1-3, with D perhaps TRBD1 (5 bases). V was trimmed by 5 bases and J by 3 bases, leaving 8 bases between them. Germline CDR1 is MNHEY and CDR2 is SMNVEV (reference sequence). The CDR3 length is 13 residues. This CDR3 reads CASSAGRGNTIYF. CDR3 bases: TGTGCCAGCAGTGCAGGGCGTGGAAACACCATATATTTT.

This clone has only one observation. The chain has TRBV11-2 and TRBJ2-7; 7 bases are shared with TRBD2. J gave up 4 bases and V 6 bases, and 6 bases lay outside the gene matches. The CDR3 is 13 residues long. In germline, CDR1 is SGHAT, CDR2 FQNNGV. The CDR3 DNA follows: TGTGCCAGCAGTCCAGCGGGGACTTACGAGCAGTACTTC. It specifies CASSPAGTYEQYF. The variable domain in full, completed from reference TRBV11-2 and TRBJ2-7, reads EAGVAQSPRYKIIEKRQSVAFWCNPISGHATLYWYQQILGQGPKLLIQFQNNGVVDDSQLPKDRFSAERLKGVDSTLKIQPAKLEDSAVYLCASSPAGTYEQYFGPGTRLTVT.

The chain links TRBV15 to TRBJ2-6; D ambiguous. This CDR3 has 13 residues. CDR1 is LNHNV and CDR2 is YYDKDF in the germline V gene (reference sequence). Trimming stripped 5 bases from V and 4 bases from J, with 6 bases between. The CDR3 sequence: CATSSHGANVLTF. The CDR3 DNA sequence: TGTGCCACCAGCTCCCACGGGGCCAACGTCCTGACTTTC.

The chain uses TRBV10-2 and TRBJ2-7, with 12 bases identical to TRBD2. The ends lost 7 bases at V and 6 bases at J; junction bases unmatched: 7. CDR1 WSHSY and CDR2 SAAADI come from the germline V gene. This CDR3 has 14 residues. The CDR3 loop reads CASIGLAGSTEQYF. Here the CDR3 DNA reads TGCGCCAGCATCGGACTAGCGGGATCCACCGAGCAGTACTTC.

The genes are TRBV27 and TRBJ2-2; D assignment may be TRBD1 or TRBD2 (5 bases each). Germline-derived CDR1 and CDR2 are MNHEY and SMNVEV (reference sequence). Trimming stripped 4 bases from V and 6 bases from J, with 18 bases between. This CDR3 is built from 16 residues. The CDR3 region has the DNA TGTGCCAGCAGTTCCGTCCGTGAGGGGCTGGCCGGGGAGCTGTTTTTT. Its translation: CASSSVREGLAGELFF.

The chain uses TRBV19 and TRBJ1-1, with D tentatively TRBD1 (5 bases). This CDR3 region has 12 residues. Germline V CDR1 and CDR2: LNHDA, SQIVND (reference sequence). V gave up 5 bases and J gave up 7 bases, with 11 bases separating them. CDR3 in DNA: TGTGCCAGTAGTTGGGGGAGAGTTGAAGCTTTCTTT. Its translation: CASSWGRVEAFF.

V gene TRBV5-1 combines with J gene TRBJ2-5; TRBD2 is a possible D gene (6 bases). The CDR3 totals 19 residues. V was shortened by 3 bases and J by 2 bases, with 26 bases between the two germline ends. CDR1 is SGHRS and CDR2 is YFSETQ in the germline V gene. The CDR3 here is CASSSPYPRVAAYQETQYF. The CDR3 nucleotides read TGCGCCAGCAGCTCCCCCTACCCCCGGGTAGCGGCATATCAAGAGACCCAGTACTTC. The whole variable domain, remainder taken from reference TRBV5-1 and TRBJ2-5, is KAGVTQTPRYLIKTRGQQVTLSCSPISGHRSVSWYQQTPGQGLQFLFEYFSETQRNKGNFPGRFSGRQFSNSRSEMNVSTLELGDSALYLCASSSPYPRVAAYQETQYFGPGTRLLVL.

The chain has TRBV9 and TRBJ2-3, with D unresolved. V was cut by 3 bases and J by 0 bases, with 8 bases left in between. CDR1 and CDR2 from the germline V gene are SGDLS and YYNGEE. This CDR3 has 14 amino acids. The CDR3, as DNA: TGTGCCAGCAGCGACTTCGGGAGCACAGATACGCAGTATTTT. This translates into CASSDFGSTDTQYF.

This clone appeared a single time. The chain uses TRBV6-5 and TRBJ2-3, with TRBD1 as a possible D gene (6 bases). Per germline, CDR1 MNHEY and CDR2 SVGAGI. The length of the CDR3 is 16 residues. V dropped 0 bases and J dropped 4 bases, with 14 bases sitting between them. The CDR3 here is CASSYSKGSGADTQYF. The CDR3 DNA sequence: TGTGCCAGCAGTTACTCAAAGGGCTCAGGGGCAGATACGCAGTATTTT.

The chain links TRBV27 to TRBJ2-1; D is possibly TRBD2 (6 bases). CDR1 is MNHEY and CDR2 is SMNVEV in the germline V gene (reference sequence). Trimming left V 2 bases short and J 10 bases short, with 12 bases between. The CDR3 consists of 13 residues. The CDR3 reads CASSLRDGGEQFF. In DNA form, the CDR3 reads TGTGCCAGCAGTTTACGCGATGGGGGGGAGCAGTTCTTC.

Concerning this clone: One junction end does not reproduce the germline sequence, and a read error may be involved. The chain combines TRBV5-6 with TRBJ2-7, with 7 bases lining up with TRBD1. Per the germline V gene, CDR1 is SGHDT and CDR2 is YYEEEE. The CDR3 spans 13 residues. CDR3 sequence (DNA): TGTGCCAGCAGCTCCAACAGGGGCTACGGGCAGTACTTC. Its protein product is CASSSNRGYGQYF.

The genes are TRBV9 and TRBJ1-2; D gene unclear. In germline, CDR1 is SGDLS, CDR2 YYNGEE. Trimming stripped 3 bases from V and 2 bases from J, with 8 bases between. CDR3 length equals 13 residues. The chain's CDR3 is CASSEAGNYGYTF. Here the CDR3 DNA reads TGTGCCAGCAGCGAAGCCGGGAACTATGGCTACACCTTC.

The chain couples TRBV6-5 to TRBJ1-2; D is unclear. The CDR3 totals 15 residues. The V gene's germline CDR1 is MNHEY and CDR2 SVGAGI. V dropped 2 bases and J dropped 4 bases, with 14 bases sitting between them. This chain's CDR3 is CASSYRETLSYGYTF. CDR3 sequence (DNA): TGTGCCAGCAGTTACAGGGAGACTCTTTCCTATGGCTACACCTTC.

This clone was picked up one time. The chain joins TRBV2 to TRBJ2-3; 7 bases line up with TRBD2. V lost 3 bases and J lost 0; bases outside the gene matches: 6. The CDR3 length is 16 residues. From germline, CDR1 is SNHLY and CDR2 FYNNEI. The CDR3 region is CASSDWLAASTDTQYF. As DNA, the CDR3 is TGTGCCAGCAGTGACTGGCTAGCGGCAAGCACAGATACGCAGTATTTT. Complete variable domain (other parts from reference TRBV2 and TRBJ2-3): EPEVTQTPSHQVTQMGQEVILRCVPISNHLYFYWYRQILGQKVEFLVSFYNNEISEKSEIFDDQFSVERPDGSNFTLKIRSTKLEDSAMYFCASSDWLAASTDTQYFGPGTRLTVL.